This passage covers 9 T cell receptor beta chains from one sample sequenced in a study of T cell changes during pregnancy in multiple sclerosis. The repertoire was sequenced with immunoSEQ multiplex PCR; TCRdb's copy has only in-frame clones and lacks some. Among about 39,000 clones, roughly 84% were seen once, and the ten largest hold 4.1%. The specimen was CD8+ T cells from peripheral blood mononuclear cells, collected in the first trimester of pregnancy. The source is a female donor with multiple sclerosis, enrolled in a pregnancy study.

The gene calls are TRBV7-8 and TRBJ1-2, with a tentative D call TRBD1 (5 bases). The V gene lost 5 bases and the J gene lost 6 bases, with 10 bases spanning the gap. This CDR3 region has 12 residues. Germline assignment: CDR1 SGHVS and CDR2 FQNEAQ. The CDR3 is CASSGGGDGYTF. For the CDR3, the DNA is TGTGCCAGCAGCGGGGGAGGGGATGGCTACACCTTC.

This chain connects TRBV10-3 to TRBJ2-1; TRBD1 might be the D (6 bases). Trimming cost V 10 bases and J 12 bases, with 16 bases left between them. Germline CDR1 reads ENHRY; CDR2 reads SYGVKD. CDR3 length: 11 amino acids. The CDR3 protein is CATMWGLLQFF. CDR3 sequence (DNA): TGTGCCACCATGTGGGGGCTACTGCAGTTCTTC.

The chain joins TRBV4-3 to TRBJ1-5; TRBD1 matches at 8 bases. Per the germline V gene, CDR1 is LGHNA and CDR2 is YSLEER. This CDR3 region has 19 residues. The J segment lost 0 bases and the V segment lost 3 bases, leaving 13 bases of the junction unmatched. The CDR3 coding sequence is TGCGCCAGCAGCCAGAGGGCAGGGGGCGAACCGTATAGCAATCAGCCCCAGCATTTT. Encoded protein: CASSQRAGGEPYSNQPQHF.

The chain is built from TRBV5-6 and TRBJ2-3; possible D gene TRBD2, 6 bases. The CDR3 totals 14 residues. Per the germline V gene, CDR1 is SGHDT and CDR2 is YYEEEE. Trimming pared 6 bases from V and 0 bases from J, leaving 11 bases between. The CDR3 reads CASNLGGSTDTQYF. CDR3 in DNA: TGTGCCAGCAATCTGGGGGGAAGCACAGATACGCAGTATTTT.

The chain links TRBV4-1 to TRBJ2-5; D perhaps matches TRBD2 (6 bases). V was shortened by 0 bases and J by 7 bases, with 12 bases between the two germline ends. Germline values: CDR1 MGHRA, CDR2 YSYEKL. CDR3 size: 14 residues. The CDR3 reads CASSQELGSGTQYF. Here the CDR3 DNA reads TGCGCCAGCAGCCAAGAGCTCGGGAGTGGGACCCAGTACTTC.

The V gene is TRBV30, the J gene TRBJ2-1; 10 positions agree with TRBD2. Germline CDR1 GTSNPN, CDR2 SVGIG (reference sequence). The trim removed 3 bases at V and 8 bases at J, leaving 7 bases unmatched. This CDR3 has 14 residues. CDR3 region: CAWRGVSGGYEQFF. CDR3 nucleotide sequence: TGTGCCTGGAGAGGAGTTAGCGGGGGGTATGAGCAGTTCTTC.

The genes are TRBV25-1 and TRBJ1-1; D is unclear. The germline gives CDR1 MGHDK, CDR2 SYGVNS. The V end was cut by 2 bases, the J end by 7 bases, with 14 bases between. CDR3 size: 14 residues. The CDR3 coding sequence is TGTGCCAGCAGTGAAGCGGGAGGGAGGGTTGAAGCTTTCTTT. Protein sequence: CASSEAGGRVEAFF.

The chain is built from TRBV9 and TRBJ2-1; perhaps TRBD2 as D (5 bases). Per the germline V gene, CDR1 is SGDLS and CDR2 is YYNGEE. V lost 4 bases and J lost 4, with 15 bases in between. The CDR3 has 15 residues. CDR3 region: CASSPRGSLYNEQFF. CDR3 in DNA: TGTGCCAGCAGCCCCCGCGGGTCATTATACAATGAGCAGTTCTTC.

The chain joins TRBV27 to TRBJ1-4, with D possibly being TRBD1 (5 bases). V lost 4 bases, J lost 0 bases, and 15 bases lay in between. Germline values: CDR1 MNHEY, CDR2 SMNVEV (reference sequence). The CDR3 extends over 17 amino acids. The CDR3 is CASSSLDKPATNEKLFF. The DNA for the CDR3 is TGTGCCAGCAGTTCACTGGACAAACCAGCAACTAATGAAAAACTGTTTTTT.